This is a list of T cell receptor beta chains from one sample in a study of CD8 T cells in ankylosing spondylitis. TCRdb redid the calling of the 5' RACE reads with MiXCR, one entry per CDR3 protein. The table records about 840,000 distinct CDR3 sequences, about an eighth of them present only once. Sequencing was done on a sample of blood, either unsorted or a sorted T cell fraction (not recorded which). Source of these receptors: a male donor with ankylosing spondylitis. CDR3s include the opening cysteine and the closing phenylalanine or tryptophan. D genes are given only for firm matches. Some rows mark clone size as missing; the rest say once, few, many or name a class of expanded clone.

D	V	length	J	size	DNA	CDR3
.	TRBV5-1	17	TRBJ1-2	few	TGCGCCAGCAGCTTATTAGGGACGGGCCGGCTCGGCTATGGCTACACCTTC	CASSLLGTGRLGYGYTF
.	TRBV19	19	TRBJ2-1	many	TGTGCCAGTAGTAACGCAAGGCCCGGGCGGGGCGACCGGTACAATGAGCAGTTCTTC	CASSNARPGRGDRYNEQFF
.	TRBV20-1	14	TRBJ2-1	few	TGCAGTGCTAGGATAAGGAGCTCCTACAATGAGCAGTTCTTC	CSARIRSSYNEQFF
.	TRBV27	14	TRBJ2-7	many	TGTGCCAGCAGTTTATTTAGCTTAGCCTACGAGCAGTACTTC	CASSLFSLAYEQYF
.	TRBV6-6	12	TRBJ2-3	many	TGTGCCAGTGGCGCGAGGTCAGATACGCAGTATTTT	CASGARSDTQYF
.	TRBV6-2/TRBV6-3	14	TRBJ2-5	.	TGTGCCAGCAGTTACTCCTTATCGGGAGAGACCCAGTACTTC	CASSYSLSGETQYF
.	TRBV20-1	13	TRBJ2-7	.	TGCAGTGCTAGAGATCCCCCATTCTACGAGCAGTACTTC	CSARDPPFYEQYF
TRBD1	TRBV24-1	14	TRBJ2-3	few	TGTGCCACCAGCGGGACAGGGGGGACAGATACGCAGTATTTT	CATSGTGGTDTQYF
.	TRBV11-2	13	TRBJ2-1	few	TGTGCCAGCAGCTTAGATCCCCCCGATGAGCAGTTCTTC	CASSLDPPDEQFF
.	TRBV5-1	14	TRBJ1-1	many	TGCGCCAGCAGCTTGACAGGGCTGGCCACTGAAGCTTTCTTT	CASSLTGLATEAFF
.	TRBV7-3	14	TRBJ2-1	many	TGTGCCAGCAGCCCCTCAGGACCCAACAATGAGCAGTTCTTC	CASSPSGPNNEQFF
.	TRBV20-1	14	TRBJ1-2	.	TGCAGTGCCGTACATGGGTTTGGACTTAGCGGCTACACCTTC	CSAVHGFGLSGYTF
.	TRBV9	13	TRBJ2-2	few	TGTGCCAGCAGCGGACCAACAGCCAGGGAGCTGTTTTTT	CASSGPTARELFF
.	TRBV6-2/TRBV6-3	14	TRBJ1-2	many	TGTGCCAGCAGTTACTCCGGGCAAGGTTATGGCTACACCTTC	CASSYSGQGYGYTF
TRBD2	TRBV5-6	16	TRBJ2-5	once	TGTGCCAGCACCGCCCCCCGACTAGCGGGGAGCGAGACCCAGTACTTC	CASTAPRLAGSETQYF
.	TRBV29-1	13	TRBJ2-3	few	TGCAGCGTTTACAGGGTGCTCACAGATACGCAGTATTTT	CSVYRVLTDTQYF
.	TRBV7-2	13	TRBJ1-5	few	TGTGCCAGCAGAATGGATCCTAATCAGCCCCAGCATTTT	CASRMDPNQPQHF
.	TRBV7-6	16	TRBJ2-1	.	TGTGCCAGCAGCTTACCTTGGCACCGGCCCTACAATGAGCAGTTCTTC	CASSLPWHRPYNEQFF